The entry below gives a single TCR beta chain sequence along with its context. This record comes from a study of blood T cell repertoires in COVID-19. In the study overall: Acute-phase and convalescent COVID-19 samples originated in the United States, Italy and Spain. The analysed material was cDNA or gDNA that came from T cells, B-cell-depleted T cells, or PBMCs.

Germline CDR1 and CDR2: MGHRA and YSYEKL. Trimming stripped 0 bases from V and 5 bases from J, with 13 bases between. The CDR3 consists of 15 residues. Authors' processing steps: The assay estimated nucleated cells by amplifying reference gene primers. Produced via immunoSEQ multiplex PCR; TCRdb's table is partial and in-frame only. V, J and clone size derive from that table, while D and trimming were established from the DNA sequence. Of about 120,000 clones detected, 60% to 85% appear once; the ten largest clones hold 6.2%. Material for sequencing was peripheral blood. The clonotype was recovered from a man between 70 and 80 years old with acute or convalescent COVID-19. J is TRBJ2-5 and V is TRBV4-1; D possibly corresponds to TRBD2 (6 bases). CDR3 nucleotides: TGCGCCAGCAGCCAAGACCTGTCGGGAGCGGAGACCCAGTACTTC. As protein: CASSQDLSGAETQYF.